This is a list of T cell receptor beta chains from one sample in a study of OX40 agonist ivuxolimab in advanced cancers. Generated by immunoSEQ multiplex PCR, the TCRdb table keeps only in-frame clones and is missing some. The table records about 16,000 clones, approximately 77% of them present only once. The sequences come from CD4+ or CD8+ T cells sorted from blood, collected in a trial of the OX40 agonist ivuxolimab. The origin of the receptors is an adult with an advanced solid tumor such as melanoma, head and neck, liver or kidney cancer. CDR3s include the opening cysteine and the closing phenylalanine or tryptophan.

V gene | CDR3 protein
TRBV2 | CAGGTAGGYNEQFF
TRBV6-5 | CASSLAGGSSTDTQYF
TRBV5-8 | CASSFNRAEAFF
TRBV27 | CASSERVDSFDEAFF
TRBV5-6 | CASSSGTGNYGYTF
TRBV6-5 | CASSYSGEKLFF
TRBV4-2 | CASSFSKGAGNTIYF
TRBV6-5 | CASSYSQGSYEQYF
TRBV4-1 | CASSPLGGPLDTEAFF
TRBV4-3 | CASSQAQGDEQFF
TRBV5-6 | CASSLTGSYNEQFF
TRBV29-1 | CSVQGEETQYF
TRBV6-1 | CASSLGDRAFF
TRBV7-9 | CASSLERGNGYTF
TRBV11-2 | CASSSTPGQGNYNEQFF
TRBV27 | CASSLGRKQDAVSPLHF
TRBV9 | CASSVAPDRDSELNTEAFF
TRBV6-5 | CASSYQAEGYSPLHF